Below, 30 T cell receptor beta chains from the same sample are listed, as sequenced in a study of cytomegalovirus exposure and HLA in healthy donors. Produced via immunoSEQ multiplex PCR; TCRdb's table is partial and in-frame only. The profile covers about 130,000 clones, with 89% appearing a single time and around 1.2% taken by the ten largest. The sample taken for sequencing was PBMCs. The origin of the receptors is a woman aged 18-29 years in good health and CMV-seronegative.

V usage is TRBV19 and J usage is TRBJ2-1; D gene ambiguous. The CDR3 contains 13 residues. Germline V CDR1 and CDR2: LNHDA, SQIVND (reference sequence). Trimming took off 5 bases at V and 8 bases at J, with 13 bases between the two ends. The CDR3 DNA sequence: TGTGCCAGTAGTTCCCCCGTGCGCTATGAGCAGTTCTTC. It yields the protein CASSSPVRYEQFF.

Only a few counts were recorded for this clone. The chain employs TRBV28 and TRBJ2-7, with D tentatively TRBD2 (6 bases). Germline CDR1 MDHEN, CDR2 SYDVKM. V was clipped by 6 bases and J by 2 bases, with 11 bases between them. The CDR3 loop spans 13 amino acids. CDR3 sequence reads: CASSLWGAYEQYF. The DNA of the CDR3 is TGTGCCAGCAGCCTGTGGGGGGCCTACGAGCAGTACTTC.

V and J are TRBV28 and TRBJ2-1, with 10 bases identical to TRBD2. The germline V gene has CDR1 MDHEN and CDR2 SYDVKM. V was pared by 9 bases and J by 9 bases, with 14 bases of the junction left unmatched. This CDR3 comprises 15 residues. Written as DNA, the CDR3 is TGTGCCAGTAGGTCGAGCGGGGGGGCCCCGCGTGAGCAGTTCTTC. Its protein is CASRSSGGAPREQFF.

The CDR3 DNA sequence: TGCGCCAGCAGCTTGGTTCAGGGGAATGAAAAACTGTTTTTT. This translates into CASSLVQGNEKLFF. This chain connects TRBV5-1 to TRBJ1-4, with D tentatively TRBD1 (6 bases). The V gene lost 0 bases and the J gene lost 5 bases, with 8 bases spanning the gap. Germline V gene data show CDR1 as SGHRS and CDR2 as YFSETQ. The CDR3 spans 14 residues. Full variable domain (remainder filled in from reference TRBV5-1 and TRBJ1-4): KAGVTQTPRYLIKTRGQQVTLSCSPISGHRSVSWYQQTPGQGLQFLFEYFSETQRNKGNFPGRFSGRQFSNSRSEMNVSTLELGDSALYLCASSLVQGNEKLFFGSGTQLSVL.

The gene calls are TRBV5-1 and TRBJ2-3, with D tentatively TRBD2 (6 bases). V was trimmed by 5 bases and J by 6 bases, leaving 19 bases between them. Looked up from germline, CDR1 is SGHRS and CDR2 is YFSETQ. This CDR3 contains 15 residues. The CDR3 reads CASRRVGGAGDTQYF. For the CDR3, the DNA is TGCGCCAGCAGAAGGGTCGGAGGGGCCGGGGATACGCAGTATTTT. Combining the CDR3 with reference TRBV5-1 and TRBJ2-3 gives the whole variable domain KAGVTQTPRYLIKTRGQQVTLSCSPISGHRSVSWYQQTPGQGLQFLFEYFSETQRNKGNFPGRFSGRQFSNSRSEMNVSTLELGDSALYLCASRRVGGAGDTQYFGPGTRLTVL.

V is TRBV6-5 and J is TRBJ1-1; perhaps TRBD1 as D (5 bases). In germline, CDR1 is MNHEY, CDR2 SVGAGI. V was cut by 2 bases and J by 4 bases, with 8 bases left in between. This CDR3 comprises 13 residues. The CDR3: CASSYAGGTEAFF. CDR3 DNA: TGTGCCAGCAGTTACGCGGGGGGCACTGAAGCTTTCTTT.

The chain joins TRBV28 to TRBJ1-2; D is unresolved. Trimming left V 9 bases short and J 2 bases short, with 22 bases between. Germline V gene data show CDR1 as MDHEN and CDR2 as SYDVKM. The CDR3 totals 16 residues. CDR3 sequence reads: CASVGGSVMTNYGYTF. The CDR3, as DNA: TGTGCCAGTGTAGGAGGCAGCGTCATGACCAACTATGGCTACACCTTC.

V and J are TRBV5-6 and TRBJ2-1; 11 bases match TRBD2. Trimming cost V 4 bases and J 4 bases; bases outside gene matches: 7. From germline, CDR1 is SGHDT and CDR2 YYEEEE. CDR3 length equals 16 residues. The CDR3 DNA reads TGTGCCAGCAGCCCCAGGACTAGCGGGCGTTACAATGAGCAGTTCTTC. This codes for CASSPRTSGRYNEQFF.

The chain combines TRBV19 with TRBJ1-1; D call uncertain. V lost 3 bases and J lost 10, with 9 bases in between. Germline V gene sequence: CDR1 LNHDA, CDR2 SQIVND (reference sequence). The CDR3 sequence is 11 residues long. The CDR3 loop reads CASSMRWRAFF. In DNA, the CDR3 is TGTGCCAGTAGTATGAGGTGGCGAGCTTTCTTT.

This sequence joins TRBV7-8 and TRBJ2-2; 11 bases align to TRBD2. Trimming cost V 5 bases and J 3 bases; bases outside gene matches: 2. Per the germline V gene, CDR1 is SGHVS and CDR2 is FQNEAQ. The CDR3 extends over 15 amino acids. This CDR3 reads CASSILAGDTGELFF. The DNA of the CDR3 is TGTGCCAGCAGCATACTAGCGGGGGACACCGGGGAGCTGTTTTTT. Full variable domain (missing parts from reference TRBV7-8 and TRBJ2-2): GAGVSQSPRYKVAKRGQDVALRCDPISGHVSLFWYQQALGQGPEFLTYFQNEAQLDKSGLPSDRFFAERPEGSVSTLKIQRTQQEDSAVYLCASSILAGDTGELFFGEGSRLTVL.

This clone has only one observation. V usage is TRBV30 and J usage is TRBJ1-3; no reliable D call. V dropped 0 bases and J dropped 6 bases, with 15 bases sitting between them. This CDR3 comprises 15 residues. CDR1 is GTSNPN and CDR2 is SVGIG in the germline V gene (reference sequence). CDR3 in DNA: TGTGCCTGGAGTGTACGAGGATCGGGTGAAAACACCATATATTTT. It specifies CAWSVRGSGENTIYF.

The genes are TRBV4-3 and TRBJ2-1, with TRBD1 matching 8 bases. CDR1 LGHNA and CDR2 YSLEER come from the germline V gene. The ends lost 3 bases at V and 6 bases at J; junction bases unmatched: 13. The CDR3 covers 17 residues. This CDR3 is CASSHAGRTGRRNEQFF. The CDR3 DNA sequence: TGCGCCAGCAGCCATGCCGGTAGGACAGGGAGACGCAATGAGCAGTTCTTC.

The chain employs TRBV18 and TRBJ2-5; 7 bases match TRBD2. This CDR3 comprises 15 residues. The junction had 7 bases not matched to a gene; V was cut back by 2 bases and J by 4 bases. Per germline, CDR1 KGHSH and CDR2 LQKENI. The CDR3 sequence is CASSPFGPGGETQYF. The CDR3 DNA reads as TGTGCCAGCTCACCATTCGGACCGGGGGGAGAGACCCAGTACTTC.

CDR3 residues: CASSAEAGGFYNEQFF. As DNA, the CDR3 is TGTGCCAGCAGTGCAGAAGCGGGAGGCTTTTACAATGAGCAGTTCTTC. The rearrangement joins TRBV2 to TRBJ2-1; TRBD2 matches at 9 bases. The CDR3 contains 16 residues. Trimming removed 4 bases from V and 4 bases from J; junction bases left unmatched: 8. CDR1 is SNHLY, CDR2 FYNNEI, per germline.

The chain joins TRBV30 to TRBJ1-1, with 9 positions matching TRBD1. Germline values: CDR1 GTSNPN, CDR2 SVGIG (reference sequence). This CDR3 spans 16 amino acids. J lost 3 bases, V lost 1 base, and 9 bases had no gene match. The CDR3 reads CAWSAEGQGPYTEAFF. CDR3 DNA: TGTGCCTGGAGTGCAGAGGGACAGGGACCCTACACTGAAGCTTTCTTT.

This chain joins TRBV5-1 and TRBJ2-1; TRBD2 matches 10 bases. The trim removed 4 bases at V and 0 bases at J, leaving 4 bases unmatched. This CDR3 is built from 16 residues. CDR1 is SGHRS and CDR2 is YFSETQ in the germline V gene. CDR3 residues: CASSRTSGSSYNEQFF. As DNA, the CDR3 is TGCGCCAGCAGCCGGACTAGCGGCAGCTCCTACAATGAGCAGTTCTTC.

This CDR3 is CSVIVSSGNTIYF. The CDR3 DNA reads as TGCAGCGTTATCGTGAGCTCTGGAAACACCATATATTTT. This chain links TRBV29-1 with TRBJ1-3; no clear D gene. Trimming took 5 bases from V and 0 from J, leaving 8 bases between them. This CDR3 spans 13 amino acids. Germline V gene data show CDR1 as SQVTM and CDR2 as ANQGSEA.

The rearrangement uses TRBV19 and TRBJ1-1; 8 bases agree with TRBD1. V lost 2 bases, J lost 3 bases, and 2 bases stayed unmatched. The CDR3 sequence is 14 residues long. Germline CDR1 and CDR2: LNHDA and SQIVND (reference sequence). The CDR3 sequence is CASSIQGAHTEAFF. The CDR3 bases are TGTGCCAGTAGTATACAGGGGGCTCACACTGAAGCTTTCTTT. The variable domain in full, completed from reference TRBV19 and TRBJ1-1, reads DGGITQSPKYLFRKEGQNVTLSCEQNLNHDAMYWYRQDPGQGLRLIYYSQIVNDFQKGDIAEGYSVSREKKESFPLTVTSAQKNPTAFYLCASSIQGAHTEAFFGQGTRLTVV.

The chain links TRBV18 to TRBJ1-1, with TRBD1 as a possible D gene (6 bases). V lost 4 bases, J lost 4 bases, and 16 bases lay in between. This CDR3 comprises 15 residues. CDR1 and CDR2 from the germline V gene are KGHSH and LQKENI. The CDR3 reads CASSLNSGAGTEAFF. The CDR3 region has the DNA TGTGCCAGCTCACTAAATTCAGGGGCGGGCACTGAAGCTTTCTTT.

The chain links TRBV6-6 to TRBJ2-3, with 8 positions matching TRBD2. The CDR3 extends over 15 amino acids. Germline V gene sequence: CDR1 MNHNY, CDR2 SVGAGI (reference sequence). Trimming at V came to 2 bases and at J to 1 base, leaving 2 bases not matched to a gene. The CDR3 loop reads CASSYREGGTDTQYF. The CDR3 DNA reads TGTGCCAGCAGTTACCGGGAGGGGGGCACAGATACGCAGTATTTT.

This chain uses TRBV7-2 with TRBJ2-5; no firm D call. Trimming removed 5 bases at V and 5 bases at J, with 6 bases between. CDR1 SGHTA and CDR2 FQGNSA come from the germline V gene. CDR3 length: 11 residues. In nucleotides, the CDR3 is TGTGCCAGCAGCCCACTGGAGACCCAGTACTTC. Translating it yields CASSPLETQYF.

The CDR3 DNA is TGCGCCAGCCGGGACACTGAAAAACTGTTTTTT. Encoded protein: CASRDTEKLFF. The V and J genes are TRBV10-2 and TRBJ1-4; possible D gene TRBD1, 6 bases. Trimming cost V 8 bases and J 7 bases, with 8 bases left between them. CDR3 length equals 11 residues. Germline V gene sequence: CDR1 WSHSY, CDR2 SAAADI.

J is TRBJ2-1 and V is TRBV6-5; no clear D. Germline V lookup: CDR1 MNHEY, CDR2 SVGAGI. CDR3 size: 15 residues. The V and J ends lost 10 bases and 5 bases respectively, with 21 bases between them. CDR3 loop: CATYARLGGHNEQFF. The CDR3 nucleotides read TGTGCCACCTACGCCCGCTTAGGTGGGCACAATGAGCAGTTCTTC.

This chain connects TRBV6-5 to TRBJ2-1, with TRBD2 matching 10 bases. Per germline, CDR1 MNHEY and CDR2 SVGAGI. With 10 bases clipped from V and 9 bases from J, the junction kept 12 bases outside the gene matches. The CDR3 totals 14 residues. DNA of the CDR3: TGTGCCACTAAGGGGCTAGCGGGAGCGCGTGAGCAGTTCTTC. Translated: CATKGLAGAREQFF.

This chain links TRBV6-5 with TRBJ1-1; possible D gene TRBD1, 6 bases. The CDR3 totals 14 residues. Germline V gene lookup returns CDR1 MNHEY and CDR2 SVGAGI. Trimming removed 6 bases at V and 3 bases at J, with 14 bases between. The CDR3: CASREGQRYTEAFF. The CDR3 nucleotides are TGTGCCAGCAGAGAAGGACAGAGGTACACTGAAGCTTTCTTT.

CDR3 protein: CASSLGTQKNYGYTF. The CDR3 bases are TGTGCCAGCAGCTTAGGAACACAAAAAAACTATGGCTACACCTTC. V is TRBV7-9 and J is TRBJ1-2, with no clear D. CDR1 SEHNR and CDR2 FQNEAQ come from the germline V gene (reference sequence). The ends were cut back, 1 base at V and 2 bases at J, with 11 bases in the middle. The CDR3 is 15 amino acids.

This clone was picked up one time. The chain joins TRBV25-1 to TRBJ1-4; D is unresolved. Germline V lookup: CDR1 MGHDK, CDR2 SYGVNS. The length of the CDR3 is 15 residues. Trimming removed 7 bases at V and 0 bases at J, with 12 bases between. CDR3 loop: CASIYQATTNEKLFF. CDR3 sequence (DNA): TGTGCCAGCATTTACCAGGCTACAACTAATGAAAAACTGTTTTTT.

A word on this clone: Other nucleotide sequences in the sample specify the same CDR3. The chain's CDR3 is CASSPGRGYSQPQHF. The CDR3 DNA reads TGTGCCAGCAGTCCGGGTAGGGGGTACAGTCAGCCCCAGCATTTT. V gene TRBV27 combines with J gene TRBJ1-5; the D gene is possibly TRBD1 (6 bases). The V gene's germline CDR1 is MNHEY and CDR2 SMNVEV (reference sequence). The CDR3 is 15 residues long. V lost 5 bases, J lost 6 bases, and 17 bases lay in between.

The chain recombines TRBV28 with TRBJ2-7, with 7 bases matching TRBD1. The germline V gene has CDR1 MDHEN and CDR2 SYDVKM. The CDR3 extends over 15 amino acids. V shed 6 bases and J 3 bases; nucleotides not matched to a gene: 11. This CDR3 reads CASSPRGGRRYEQYV. DNA for the CDR3: TGTGCCAGCAGCCCCAGAGGGGGCCGCCGCTACGAGCAGTACGTC.

The J gene is TRBJ2-5, the V gene TRBV7-2, with 8 positions matching TRBD1. V shed 0 bases, J shed 5 bases, and the junction held 5 bases outside the gene matches. The CDR3 extends over 15 amino acids. Germline values: CDR1 SGHTA, CDR2 FQGNSA. CDR3 in amino acids: CASSLAGWTGETQYF. The CDR3 nucleotides read TGTGCCAGCAGCTTAGCCGGTTGGACAGGGGAGACCCAGTACTTC.